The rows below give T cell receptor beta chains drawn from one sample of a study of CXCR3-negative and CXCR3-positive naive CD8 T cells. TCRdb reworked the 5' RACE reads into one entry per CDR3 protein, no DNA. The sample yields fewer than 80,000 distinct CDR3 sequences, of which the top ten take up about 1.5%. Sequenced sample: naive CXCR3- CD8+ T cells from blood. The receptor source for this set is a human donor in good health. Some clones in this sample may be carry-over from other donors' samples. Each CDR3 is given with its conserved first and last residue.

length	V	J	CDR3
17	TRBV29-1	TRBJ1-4	CSAGQGADEGTNEKLFF
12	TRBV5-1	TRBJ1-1	CASSLEGAEAFF
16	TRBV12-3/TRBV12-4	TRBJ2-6	CASSQQGGAGANVLTF
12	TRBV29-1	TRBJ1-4	CSVLDRNEKLFF
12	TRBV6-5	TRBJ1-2	CASSQEGYGYTF
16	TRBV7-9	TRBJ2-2	CASRSLPRGDTGELFF
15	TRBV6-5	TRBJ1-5	CASRPNRVWDQPQHF
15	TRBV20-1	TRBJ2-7	CSARGLEDPAYEQYF
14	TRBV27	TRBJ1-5	CASSSSTSNQPQHF
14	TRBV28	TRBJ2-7	CASTPGHGTDEQYF
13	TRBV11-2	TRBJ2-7	CASSLSRGYEQYF
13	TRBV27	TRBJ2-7	CASSLTGGREQYF
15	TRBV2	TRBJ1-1	CASSEAGTGDTEAFF
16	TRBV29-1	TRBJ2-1	CSVEAWASGSYNEQFF
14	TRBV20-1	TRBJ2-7	CSAREPGTGYEQYF
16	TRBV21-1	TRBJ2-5	CASSKGAQGGLDEQFF
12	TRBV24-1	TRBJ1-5	CATRVRGQPQHF
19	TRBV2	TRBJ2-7	CASKSGPTASSQKSYEQYF
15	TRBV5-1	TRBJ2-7	CASSPTRQGSYEQYF
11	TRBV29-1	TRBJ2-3	CSVDLADTQYF